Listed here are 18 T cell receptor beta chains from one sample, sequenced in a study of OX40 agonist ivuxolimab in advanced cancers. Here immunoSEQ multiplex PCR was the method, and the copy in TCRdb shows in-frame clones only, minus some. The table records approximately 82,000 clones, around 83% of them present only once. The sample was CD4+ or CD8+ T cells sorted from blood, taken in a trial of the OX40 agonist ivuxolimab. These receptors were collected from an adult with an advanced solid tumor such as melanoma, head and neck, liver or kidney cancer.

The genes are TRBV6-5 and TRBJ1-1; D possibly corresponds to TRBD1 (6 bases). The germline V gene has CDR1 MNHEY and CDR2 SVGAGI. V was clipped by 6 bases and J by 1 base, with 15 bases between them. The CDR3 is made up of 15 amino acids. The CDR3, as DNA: TGTGCCAGCAGACGACAGGTGCTGTCGAACACTGAAGCTTTCTTT. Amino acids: CASRRQVLSNTEAFF.

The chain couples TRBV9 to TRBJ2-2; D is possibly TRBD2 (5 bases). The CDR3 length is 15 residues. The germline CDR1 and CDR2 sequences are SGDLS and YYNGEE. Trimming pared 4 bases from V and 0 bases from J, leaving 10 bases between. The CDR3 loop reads CASSIGAANTGELFF. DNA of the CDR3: TGTGCCAGCAGCATAGGAGCGGCGAACACCGGGGAGCTGTTTTTT.

DNA of the CDR3: TGTGCCTGGTCCCGGGACAGTAATCAGCCCCAGCATTTT. This encodes CAWSRDSNQPQHF. V usage is TRBV30 and J usage is TRBJ1-5; 7 positions match TRBD1. The CDR3 has 13 amino acids. Germline V gene data show CDR1 as GTSNPN and CDR2 as SVGIG (reference sequence). Losses at the gene ends were 5 bases for V and 4 bases for J; bases not matched to a gene: 5.

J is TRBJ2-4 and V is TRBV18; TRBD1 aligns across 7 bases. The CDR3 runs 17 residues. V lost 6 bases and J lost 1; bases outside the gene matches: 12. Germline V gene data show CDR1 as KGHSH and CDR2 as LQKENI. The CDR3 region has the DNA TGTGCCAGCTCTCCAACAGGGGCGAGAACGGCCAAAAACATTCAGTACTTC. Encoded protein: CASSPTGARTAKNIQYF.

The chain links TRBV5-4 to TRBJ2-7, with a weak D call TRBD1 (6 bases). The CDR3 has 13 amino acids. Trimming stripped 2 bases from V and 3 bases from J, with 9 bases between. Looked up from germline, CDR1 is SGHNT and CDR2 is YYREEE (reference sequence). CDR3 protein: CASSLQGFYEQYF. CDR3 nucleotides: TGTGCCAGCAGCTTACAGGGATTCTACGAGCAGTACTTC.

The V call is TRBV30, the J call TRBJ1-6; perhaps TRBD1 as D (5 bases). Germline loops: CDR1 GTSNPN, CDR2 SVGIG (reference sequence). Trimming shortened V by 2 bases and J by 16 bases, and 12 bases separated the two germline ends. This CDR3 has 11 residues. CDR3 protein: CAWSPDRVLHF. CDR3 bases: TGTGCCTGGAGTCCAGACAGAGTTCTCCACTTT.

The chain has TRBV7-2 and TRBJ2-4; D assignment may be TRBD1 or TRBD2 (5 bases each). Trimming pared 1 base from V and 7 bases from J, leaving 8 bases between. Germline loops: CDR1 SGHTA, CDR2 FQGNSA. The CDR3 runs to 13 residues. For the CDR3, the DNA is TGTGCCAGCAGCTTAGGGGGGTTTAACATTCAGTACTTC. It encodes CASSLGGFNIQYF.

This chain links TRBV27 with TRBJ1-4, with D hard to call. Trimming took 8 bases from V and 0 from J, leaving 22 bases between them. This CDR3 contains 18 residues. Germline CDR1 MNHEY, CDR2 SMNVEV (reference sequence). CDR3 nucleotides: TGTGCCAGCCCCAGCGTGGAAGGGAACAATTCAACTAATGAAAAACTGTTTTTT. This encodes CASPSVEGNNSTNEKLFF.

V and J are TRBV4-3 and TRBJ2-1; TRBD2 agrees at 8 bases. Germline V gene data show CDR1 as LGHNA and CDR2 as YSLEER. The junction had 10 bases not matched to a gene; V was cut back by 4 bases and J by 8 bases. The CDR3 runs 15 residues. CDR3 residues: CASSPKAGVVHEQFF. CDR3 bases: TGCGCCAGCAGCCCTAAAGCGGGAGTAGTTCATGAGCAGTTCTTC.

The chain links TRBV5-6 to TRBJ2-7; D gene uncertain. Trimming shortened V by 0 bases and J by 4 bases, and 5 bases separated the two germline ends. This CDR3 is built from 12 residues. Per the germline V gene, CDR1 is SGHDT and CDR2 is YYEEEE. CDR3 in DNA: TGTGCCAGCAGCTTGGGGGCGTACGAGCAGTACTTC. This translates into CASSLGAYEQYF. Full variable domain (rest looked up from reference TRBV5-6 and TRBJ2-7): DAGVTQSPTHLIKTRGQQVTLRCSPKSGHDTVSWYQQALGQGPQFIFQYYEEEERQRGNFPDRFSGHQFPNYSSELNVNALLLGDSALYLCASSLGAYEQYFGPGTRLTVT.

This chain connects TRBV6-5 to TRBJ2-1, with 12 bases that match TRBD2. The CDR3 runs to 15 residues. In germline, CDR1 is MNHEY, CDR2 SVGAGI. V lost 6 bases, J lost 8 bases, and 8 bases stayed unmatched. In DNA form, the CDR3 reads TGTGCCAGCAGCGTAACTAGCGGGGGGCCGTATGAGCAGTTCTTC. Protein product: CASSVTSGGPYEQFF.

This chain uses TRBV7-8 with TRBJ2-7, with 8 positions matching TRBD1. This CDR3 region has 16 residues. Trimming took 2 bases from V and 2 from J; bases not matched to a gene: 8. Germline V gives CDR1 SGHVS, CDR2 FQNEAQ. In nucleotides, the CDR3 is TGTGCCAGCAGCTTAAGGTTACAGGGGGAAACCTACGAGCAGTACTTC. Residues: CASSLRLQGETYEQYF.

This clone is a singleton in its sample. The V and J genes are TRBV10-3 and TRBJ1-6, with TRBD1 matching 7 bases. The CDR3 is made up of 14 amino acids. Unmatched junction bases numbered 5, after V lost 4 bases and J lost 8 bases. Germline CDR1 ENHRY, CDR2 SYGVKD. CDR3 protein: CAISGQGGDSPLHF. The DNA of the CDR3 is TGTGCCATCAGTGGACAGGGAGGAGATTCACCCCTCCACTTT.

CDR3 amino acids: CASSLRPGSNTEAFF. The CDR3 region has the DNA TGTGCCAGCAGCCTGCGTCCCGGATCGAACACTGAAGCTTTCTTT. The chain employs TRBV11-2 and TRBJ1-1; D uncertain. This CDR3 region has 15 residues. Germline CDR1 SGHAT, CDR2 FQNNGV. Trimming removed 5 bases at V and 1 base at J, with 14 bases between.

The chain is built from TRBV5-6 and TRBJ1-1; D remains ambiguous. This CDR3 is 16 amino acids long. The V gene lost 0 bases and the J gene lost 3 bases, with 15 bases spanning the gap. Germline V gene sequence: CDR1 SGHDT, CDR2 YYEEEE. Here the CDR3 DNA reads TGTGCCAGCAGCTTGGACCCGGGAAAGATTTACACTGAAGCTTTCTTT. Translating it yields CASSLDPGKIYTEAFF.

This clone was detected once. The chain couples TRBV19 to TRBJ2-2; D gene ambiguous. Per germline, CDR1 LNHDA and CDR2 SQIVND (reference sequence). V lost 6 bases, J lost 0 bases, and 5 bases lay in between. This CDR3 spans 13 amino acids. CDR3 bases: TGTGCCAGTAGCTCGACGAACACCGGGGAGCTGTTTTTT. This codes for CASSSTNTGELFF. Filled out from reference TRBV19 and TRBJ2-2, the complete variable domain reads DGGITQSPKYLFRKEGQNVTLSCEQNLNHDAMYWYRQDPGQGLRLIYYSQIVNDFQKGDIAEGYSVSREKKESFPLTVTSAQKNPTAFYLCASSSTNTGELFFGEGSRLTVL.

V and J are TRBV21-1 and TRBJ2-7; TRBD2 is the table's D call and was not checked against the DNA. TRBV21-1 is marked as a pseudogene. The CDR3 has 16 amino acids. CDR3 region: CASSKRRAGGSYEQYF. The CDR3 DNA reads TGTGCCAGCAGCAAACGGCGGGCGGGGGGGTCCTACGAGCAGTACTTC.

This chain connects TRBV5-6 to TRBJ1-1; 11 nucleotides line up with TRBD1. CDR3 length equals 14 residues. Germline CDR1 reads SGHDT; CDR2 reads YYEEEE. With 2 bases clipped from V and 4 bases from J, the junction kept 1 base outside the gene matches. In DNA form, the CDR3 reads TGTGCCAGCAGCTTAGGACAGGGGGCCACTGAAGCTTTCTTT. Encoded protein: CASSLGQGATEAFF.